The clone carrying this TCR beta chain was detected ten times or more. Through MiXCR, TCRdb re-clonotyped the PCR reads. The sample includes over 65,000 clones, roughly an eighth seen only once; the top ten take around 8.8%. V shed 5 bases and J 1 base; nucleotides not matched to a gene: 7. This CDR3 has 16 amino acids. Germline V gene sequence: CDR1 MNHEY, CDR2 SMNVEV (reference sequence). All patients were treatment-naive before thyroid surgery. This sample was included in a study of metastatic and nonmetastatic thyroid tumors. This chain uses TRBV27 with TRBJ2-7, with TRBD2 matching 11 bases. The sequenced material came from tumor tissue. The TCR originated in a female donor with papillary thyroid cancer or a benign thyroid nodule (not recorded which). Some clones in this sample may be carry-over from other donors' samples. In nucleotides, the CDR3 is TGTGCCAGCAGTCCTCTCGGACTAGCGGGTTCCTACGAGCAGTACTTC. Protein: CASSPLGLAGSYEQYF.